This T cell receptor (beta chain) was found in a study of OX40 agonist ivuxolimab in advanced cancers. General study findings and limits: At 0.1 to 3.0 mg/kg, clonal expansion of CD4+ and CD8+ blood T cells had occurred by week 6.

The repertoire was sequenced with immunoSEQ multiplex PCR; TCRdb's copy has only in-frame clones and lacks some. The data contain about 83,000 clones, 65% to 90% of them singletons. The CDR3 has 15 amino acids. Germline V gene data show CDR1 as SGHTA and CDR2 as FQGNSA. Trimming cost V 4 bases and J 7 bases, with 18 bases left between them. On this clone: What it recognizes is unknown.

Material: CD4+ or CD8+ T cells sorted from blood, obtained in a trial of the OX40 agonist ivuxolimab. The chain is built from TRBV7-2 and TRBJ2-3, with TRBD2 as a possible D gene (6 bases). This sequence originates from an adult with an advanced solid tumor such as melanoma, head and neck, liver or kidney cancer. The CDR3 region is CASSSGTGRRNTQYF. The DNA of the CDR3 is TGTGCCAGCAGCTCCGGGACTGGACGCCGCAATACGCAGTATTTT. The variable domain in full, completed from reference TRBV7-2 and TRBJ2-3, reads GAGVSQSPSNKVTEKGKDVELRCDPISGHTALYWYRQSLGQGLEFLIYFQGNSAPDKSGLPSDRFSAERTGGSVSTLTIQRTQQEDSAVYLCASSSGTGRRNTQYFGPGTRLTVL.